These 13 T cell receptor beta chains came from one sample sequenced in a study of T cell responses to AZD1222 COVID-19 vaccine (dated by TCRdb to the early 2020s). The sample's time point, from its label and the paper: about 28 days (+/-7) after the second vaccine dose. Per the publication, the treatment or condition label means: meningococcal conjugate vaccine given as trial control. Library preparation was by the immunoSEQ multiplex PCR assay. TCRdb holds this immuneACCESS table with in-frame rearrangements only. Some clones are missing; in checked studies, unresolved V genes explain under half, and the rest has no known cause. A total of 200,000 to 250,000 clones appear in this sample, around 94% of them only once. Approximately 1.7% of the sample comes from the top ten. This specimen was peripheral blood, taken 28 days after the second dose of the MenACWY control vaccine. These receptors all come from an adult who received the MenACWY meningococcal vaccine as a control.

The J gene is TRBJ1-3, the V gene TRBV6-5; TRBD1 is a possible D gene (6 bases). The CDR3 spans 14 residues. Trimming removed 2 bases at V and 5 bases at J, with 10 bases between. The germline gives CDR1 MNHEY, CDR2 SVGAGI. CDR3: CASSYGDTRNTIYF. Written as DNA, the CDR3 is TGTGCCAGCAGTTACGGGGACACTAGAAACACCATATATTTT.

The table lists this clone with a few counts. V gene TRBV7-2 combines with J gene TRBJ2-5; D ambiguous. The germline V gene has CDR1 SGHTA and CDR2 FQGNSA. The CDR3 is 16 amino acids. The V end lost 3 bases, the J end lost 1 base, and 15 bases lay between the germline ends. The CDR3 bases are TGTGCCAGCAGCTTTTTGGCAGTAGCTTTCCAAGAGACCCAGTACTTC. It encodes CASSFLAVAFQETQYF.

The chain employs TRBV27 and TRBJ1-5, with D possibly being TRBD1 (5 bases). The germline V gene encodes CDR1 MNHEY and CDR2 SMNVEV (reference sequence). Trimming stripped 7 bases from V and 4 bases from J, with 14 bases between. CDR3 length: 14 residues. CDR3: CASTASGSNQPQHF. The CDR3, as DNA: TGTGCCAGCACGGCGTCAGGGTCTAATCAGCCCCAGCATTTT.

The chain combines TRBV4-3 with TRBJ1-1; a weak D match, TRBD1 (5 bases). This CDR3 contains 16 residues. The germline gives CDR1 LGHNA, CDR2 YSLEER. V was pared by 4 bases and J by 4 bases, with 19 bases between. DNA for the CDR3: TGCGCCAGCAGCCGTGAGGACGGATCGGGGGTCACTGAAGCTTTCTTT. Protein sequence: CASSREDGSGVTEAFF.

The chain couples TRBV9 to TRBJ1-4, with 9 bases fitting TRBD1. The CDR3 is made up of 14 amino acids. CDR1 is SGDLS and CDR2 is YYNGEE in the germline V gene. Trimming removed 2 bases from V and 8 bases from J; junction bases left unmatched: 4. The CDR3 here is CASSVGQGFEKLFF. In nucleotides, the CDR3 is TGTGCCAGCAGCGTGGGACAGGGCTTCGAAAAACTGTTTTTT.

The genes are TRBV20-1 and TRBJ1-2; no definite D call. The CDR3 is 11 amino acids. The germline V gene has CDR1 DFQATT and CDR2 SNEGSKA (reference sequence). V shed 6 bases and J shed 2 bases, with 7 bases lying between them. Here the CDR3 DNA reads TGCAGTGCGGGCGGGAACTATGGCTACACCTTC. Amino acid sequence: CSAGGNYGYTF.

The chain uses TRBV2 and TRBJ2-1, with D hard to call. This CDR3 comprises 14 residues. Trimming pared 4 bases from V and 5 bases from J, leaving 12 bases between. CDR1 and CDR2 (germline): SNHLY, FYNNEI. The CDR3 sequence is CASSVVGGHNEQFF. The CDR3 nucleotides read TGTGCCAGCAGTGTGGTAGGCGGACACAATGAGCAGTTCTTC.

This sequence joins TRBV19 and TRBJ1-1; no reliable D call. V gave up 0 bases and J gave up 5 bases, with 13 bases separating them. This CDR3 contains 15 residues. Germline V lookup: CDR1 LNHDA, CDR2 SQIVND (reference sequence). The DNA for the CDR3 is TGTGCCAGTAGTATAGATGCCCTTGCGGGGACTGAAGCTTTCTTT. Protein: CASSIDALAGTEAFF.

The CDR3, as DNA: TGTGCCAGCAGCCCGGGACAGAACACTGAAGCTTTCTTT. This codes for CASSPGQNTEAFF. V gene TRBV12-3 or TRBV12-4 combines with J gene TRBJ1-1; tentatively, D is TRBD1 (6 bases). This CDR3 spans 13 amino acids. Trimming stripped 6 bases from V and 1 base from J, with 9 bases between.

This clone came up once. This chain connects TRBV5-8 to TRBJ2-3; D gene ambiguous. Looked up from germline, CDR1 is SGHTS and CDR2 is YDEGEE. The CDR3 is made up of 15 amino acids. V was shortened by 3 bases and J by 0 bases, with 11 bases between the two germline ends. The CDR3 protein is CASSSPGESTDTQYF. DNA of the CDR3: TGTGCCAGCAGCTCCCCGGGTGAGAGCACAGATACGCAGTATTTT.

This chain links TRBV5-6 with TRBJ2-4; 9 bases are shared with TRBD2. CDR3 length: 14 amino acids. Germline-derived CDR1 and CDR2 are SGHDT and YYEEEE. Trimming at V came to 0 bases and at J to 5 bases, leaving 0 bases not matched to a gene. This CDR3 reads CASSLVAGENIQYF. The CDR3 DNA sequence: TGTGCCAGCAGCTTGGTAGCGGGGGAAAACATTCAGTACTTC. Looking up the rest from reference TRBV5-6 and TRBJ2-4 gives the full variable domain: DAGVTQSPTHLIKTRGQQVTLRCSPKSGHDTVSWYQQALGQGPQFIFQYYEEEERQRGNFPDRFSGHQFPNYSSELNVNALLLGDSALYLCASSLVAGENIQYFGAGTRLSVL.

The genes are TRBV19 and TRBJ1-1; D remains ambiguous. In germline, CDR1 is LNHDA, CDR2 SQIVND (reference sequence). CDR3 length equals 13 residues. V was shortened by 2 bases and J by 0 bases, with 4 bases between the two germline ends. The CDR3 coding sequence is TGTGCCAGTAGTATACCGATGAACACTGAAGCTTTCTTT. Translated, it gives CASSIPMNTEAFF.

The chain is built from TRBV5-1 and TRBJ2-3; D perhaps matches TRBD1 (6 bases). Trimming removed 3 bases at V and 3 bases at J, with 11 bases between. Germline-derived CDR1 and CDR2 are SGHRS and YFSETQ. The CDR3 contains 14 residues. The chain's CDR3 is CASSSGERTDTQYF. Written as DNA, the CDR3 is TGCGCCAGCAGCTCAGGGGAACGGACAGATACGCAGTATTTT.